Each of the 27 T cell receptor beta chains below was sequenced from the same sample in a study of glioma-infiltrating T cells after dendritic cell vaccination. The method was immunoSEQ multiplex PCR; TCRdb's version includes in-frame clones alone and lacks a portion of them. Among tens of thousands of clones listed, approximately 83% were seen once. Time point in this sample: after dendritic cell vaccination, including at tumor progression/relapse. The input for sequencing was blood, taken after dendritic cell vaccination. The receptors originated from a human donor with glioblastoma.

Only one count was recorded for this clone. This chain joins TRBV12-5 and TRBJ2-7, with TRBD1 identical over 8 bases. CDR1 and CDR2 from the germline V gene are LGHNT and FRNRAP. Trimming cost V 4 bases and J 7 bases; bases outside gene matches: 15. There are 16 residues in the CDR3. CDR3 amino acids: CASGWGHPGRGREQYF. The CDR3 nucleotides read TGTGCTAGTGGTTGGGGTCACCCAGGCAGGGGGCGAGAGCAGTACTTC.

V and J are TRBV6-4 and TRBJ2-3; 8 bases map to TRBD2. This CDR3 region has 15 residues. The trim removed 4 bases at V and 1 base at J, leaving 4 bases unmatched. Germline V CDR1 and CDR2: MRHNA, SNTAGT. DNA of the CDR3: TGTGCCAGCAGTGGCTCAGCGGGGGGCACAGATACGCAGTATTTT. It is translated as CASSGSAGGTDTQYF.

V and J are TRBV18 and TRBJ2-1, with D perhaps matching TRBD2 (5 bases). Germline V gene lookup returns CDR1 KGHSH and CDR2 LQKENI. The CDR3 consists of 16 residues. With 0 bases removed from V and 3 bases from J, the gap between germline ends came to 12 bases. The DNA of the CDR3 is TGTGCCAGCTCACCACCAGGGATAGACTACTACAATGAGCAGTTCTTC. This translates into CASSPPGIDYYNEQFF.

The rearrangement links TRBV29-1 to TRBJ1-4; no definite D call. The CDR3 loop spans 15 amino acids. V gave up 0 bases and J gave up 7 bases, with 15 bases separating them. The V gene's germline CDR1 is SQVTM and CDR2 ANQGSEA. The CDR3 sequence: CSVEEGGEWGEKLFF. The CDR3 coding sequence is TGCAGCGTTGAAGAAGGAGGAGAATGGGGTGAAAAACTGTTTTTT.

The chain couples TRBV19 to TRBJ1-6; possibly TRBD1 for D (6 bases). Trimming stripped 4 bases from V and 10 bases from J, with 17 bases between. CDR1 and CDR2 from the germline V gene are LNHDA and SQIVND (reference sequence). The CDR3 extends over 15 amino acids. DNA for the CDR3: TGTGCCAGTAGTACTATACAGGGTGGCGCCTCACCCCTCCACTTT. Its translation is CASSTIQGGASPLHF. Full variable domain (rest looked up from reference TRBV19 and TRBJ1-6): DGGITQSPKYLFRKEGQNVTLSCEQNLNHDAMYWYRQDPGQGLRLIYYSQIVNDFQKGDIAEGYSVSREKKESFPLTVTSAQKNPTAFYLCASSTIQGGASPLHFGNGTRLTVT.

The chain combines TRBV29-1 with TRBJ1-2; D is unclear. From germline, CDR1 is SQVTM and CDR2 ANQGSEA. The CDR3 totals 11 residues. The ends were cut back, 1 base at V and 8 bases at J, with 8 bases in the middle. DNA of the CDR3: TGCAGCGTTGAAGGGCGGGTAGGCTACACCTTC. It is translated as CSVEGRVGYTF.

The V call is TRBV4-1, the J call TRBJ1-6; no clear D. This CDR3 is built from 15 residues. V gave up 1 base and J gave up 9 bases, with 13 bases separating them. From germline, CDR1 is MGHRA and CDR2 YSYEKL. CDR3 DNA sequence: TGCGCCAGCAGCCAAGTTCAGGTCCGGGGTTCACCCCTCCACTTT. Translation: CASSQVQVRGSPLHF.

The CDR3 here is CASSLVGTGYEQYF. CDR3 nucleotide sequence: TGTGCCAGCAGCTTAGTCGGGACAGGTTACGAGCAGTACTTC. The chain is built from TRBV11-3 and TRBJ2-7; 8 bases match TRBD1. In germline, CDR1 is SGHNT, CDR2 YENEEA. CDR3 size: 14 residues. Trimming cost V 1 base and J 4 bases; bases outside gene matches: 3.

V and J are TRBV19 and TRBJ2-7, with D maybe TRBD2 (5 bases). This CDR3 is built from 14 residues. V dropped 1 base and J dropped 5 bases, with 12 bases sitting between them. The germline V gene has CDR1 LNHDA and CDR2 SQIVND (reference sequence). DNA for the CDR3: TGTGCCAGTAGTATAGTCGAGGGTTGGGACGAGCAGTACTTC. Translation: CASSIVEGWDEQYF.

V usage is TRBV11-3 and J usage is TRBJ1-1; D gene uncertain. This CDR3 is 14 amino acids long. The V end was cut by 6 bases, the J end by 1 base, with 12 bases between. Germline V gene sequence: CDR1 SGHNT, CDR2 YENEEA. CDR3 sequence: CASSPRRPNTEAFF. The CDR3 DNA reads TGTGCCAGCAGTCCGAGGAGACCGAACACTGAAGCTTTCTTT.

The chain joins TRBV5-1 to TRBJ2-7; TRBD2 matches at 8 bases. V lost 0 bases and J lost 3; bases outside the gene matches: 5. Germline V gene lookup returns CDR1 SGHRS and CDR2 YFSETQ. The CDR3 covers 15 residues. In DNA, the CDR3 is TGCGCCAGCAGCTTGGAAGGGACTAGGGTCTACGAGCAGTACTTC. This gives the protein CASSLEGTRVYEQYF.

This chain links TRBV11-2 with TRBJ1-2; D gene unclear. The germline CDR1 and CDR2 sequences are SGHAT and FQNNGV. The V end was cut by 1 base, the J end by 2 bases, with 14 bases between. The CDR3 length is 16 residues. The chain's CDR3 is CASSLVRGVANYGYTF. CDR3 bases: TGTGCCAGCAGCTTAGTGCGGGGAGTTGCCAACTATGGCTACACCTTC.

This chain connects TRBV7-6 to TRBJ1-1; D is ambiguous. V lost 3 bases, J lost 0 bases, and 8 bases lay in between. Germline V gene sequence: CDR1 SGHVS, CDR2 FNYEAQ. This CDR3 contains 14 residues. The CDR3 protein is CASSFKSMNTEAFF. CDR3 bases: TGTGCCAGCAGCTTTAAGAGCATGAACACTGAAGCTTTCTTT.

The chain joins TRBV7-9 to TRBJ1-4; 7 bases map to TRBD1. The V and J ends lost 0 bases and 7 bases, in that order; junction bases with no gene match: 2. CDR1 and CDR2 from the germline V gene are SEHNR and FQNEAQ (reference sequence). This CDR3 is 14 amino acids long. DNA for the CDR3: TGTGCCAGCAGCTTAGCAGGGGGCGGTGAAAAACTGTTTTTT. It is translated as CASSLAGGGEKLFF.

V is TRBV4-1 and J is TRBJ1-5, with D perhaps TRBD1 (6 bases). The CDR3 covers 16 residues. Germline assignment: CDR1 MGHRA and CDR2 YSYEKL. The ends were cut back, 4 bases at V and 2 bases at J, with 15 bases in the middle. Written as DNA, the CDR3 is TGCGCCAGCAGCCTTGGGGGGGCTAGGGGCAATCAGCCCCAGCATTTT. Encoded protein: CASSLGGARGNQPQHF.

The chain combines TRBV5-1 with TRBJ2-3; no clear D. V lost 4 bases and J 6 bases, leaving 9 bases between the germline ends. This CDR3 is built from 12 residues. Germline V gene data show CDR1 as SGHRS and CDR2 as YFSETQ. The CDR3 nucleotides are TGCGCCAGCAGCCTGACTTCCGATACGCAGTATTTT. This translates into CASSLTSDTQYF.

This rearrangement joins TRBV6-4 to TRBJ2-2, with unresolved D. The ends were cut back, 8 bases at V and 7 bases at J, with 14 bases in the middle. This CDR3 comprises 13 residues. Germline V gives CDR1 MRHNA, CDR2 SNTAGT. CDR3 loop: CASSRESDGELFF. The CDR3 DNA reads TGTGCCAGCTCGAGAGAGTCCGACGGGGAGCTGTTTTTT.

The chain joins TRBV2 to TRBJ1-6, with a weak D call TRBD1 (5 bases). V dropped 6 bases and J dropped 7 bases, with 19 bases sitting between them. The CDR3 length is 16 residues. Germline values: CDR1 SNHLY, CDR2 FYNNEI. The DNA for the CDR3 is TGTGCCAGCAGATTATCCCAGGGTTCGCGGAATTCACCCCTCCACTTT. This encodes CASRLSQGSRNSPLHF. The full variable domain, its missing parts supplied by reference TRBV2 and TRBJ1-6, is EPEVTQTPSHQVTQMGQEVILRCVPISNHLYFYWYRQILGQKVEFLVSFYNNEISEKSEIFDDQFSVERPDGSNFTLKIRSTKLEDSAMYFCASRLSQGSRNSPLHFGNGTRLTVT.

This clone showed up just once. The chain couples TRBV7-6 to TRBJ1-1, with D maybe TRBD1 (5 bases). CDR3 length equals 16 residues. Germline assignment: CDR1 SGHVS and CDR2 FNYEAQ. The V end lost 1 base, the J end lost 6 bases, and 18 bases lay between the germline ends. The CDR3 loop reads CASSLDSGLRGAEAFF. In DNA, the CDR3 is TGTGCCAGCAGCTTAGATTCAGGGCTCCGGGGGGCTGAAGCTTTCTTT.

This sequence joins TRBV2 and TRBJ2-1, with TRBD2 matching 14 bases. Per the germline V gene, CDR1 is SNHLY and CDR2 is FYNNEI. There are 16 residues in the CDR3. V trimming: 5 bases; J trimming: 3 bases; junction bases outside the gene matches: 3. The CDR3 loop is CASSWTSGGNYNEQFF. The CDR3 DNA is TGTGCCAGCAGTTGGACTAGCGGGGGGAACTACAATGAGCAGTTCTTC.

The CDR3 nucleotides read TGTGCCAGCAGCACCCAAAACACCGCAACTAATGAAAAACTGTTTTTT. Its protein product is CASSTQNTATNEKLFF. This chain joins TRBV21-1 and TRBJ1-4; the tabulated D call, TRBD1, remains unverified against the DNA. TRBV21-1 is a pseudogene. This CDR3 contains 16 residues.

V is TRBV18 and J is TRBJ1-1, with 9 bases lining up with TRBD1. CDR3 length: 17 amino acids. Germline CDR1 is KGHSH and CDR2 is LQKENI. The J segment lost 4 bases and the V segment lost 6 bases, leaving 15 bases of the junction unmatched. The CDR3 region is CASSTKGQGRDGTEAFF. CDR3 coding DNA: TGTGCCAGCTCTACCAAAGGACAGGGGAGGGACGGCACTGAAGCTTTCTTT.

CDR3 protein: CASSPRGVQETQYF. DNA for the CDR3: TGTGCCAGCAGCCCCCGGGGGGTCCAAGAGACCCAGTACTTC. The chain couples TRBV4-2 to TRBJ2-5; 7 nucleotides align to TRBD2. The CDR3 totals 14 residues. With 4 bases clipped from V and 1 base from J, the junction kept 3 bases outside the gene matches. Germline loops: CDR1 LGHNA, CDR2 YNFKEQ.

The CDR3 is CASSYTVAGGGNEQFF. The CDR3 nucleotides are TGCGCCAGCAGCTATACCGTAGCGGGGGGAGGGAATGAGCAGTTCTTC. V gene TRBV5-1 combines with J gene TRBJ2-1, with 10 nucleotides matching TRBD2. CDR3 length: 16 amino acids. Trimming cost V 3 bases and J 7 bases; bases outside gene matches: 10. Germline V gene sequence: CDR1 SGHRS, CDR2 YFSETQ.

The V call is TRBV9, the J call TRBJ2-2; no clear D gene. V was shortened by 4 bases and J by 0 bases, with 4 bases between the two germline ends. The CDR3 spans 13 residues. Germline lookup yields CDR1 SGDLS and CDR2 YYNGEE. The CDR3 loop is CASSFANTGELFF. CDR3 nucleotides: TGTGCCAGCAGCTTCGCGAACACCGGGGAGCTGTTTTTT.

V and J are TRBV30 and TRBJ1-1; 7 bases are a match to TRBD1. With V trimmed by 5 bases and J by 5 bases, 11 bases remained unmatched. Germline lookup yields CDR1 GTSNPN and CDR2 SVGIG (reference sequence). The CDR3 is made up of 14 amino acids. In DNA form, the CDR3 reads TGTGCCTGGGGGACAGACAGGAGGGGGACTGAAGCTTTCTTT. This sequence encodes CAWGTDRRGTEAFF.

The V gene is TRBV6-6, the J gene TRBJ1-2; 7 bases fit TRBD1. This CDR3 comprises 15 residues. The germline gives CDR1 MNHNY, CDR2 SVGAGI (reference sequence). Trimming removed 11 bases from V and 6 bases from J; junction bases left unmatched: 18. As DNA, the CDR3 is TGTGCCGGGTGGGGGAACAGGGGAGACGAAAATGGCTACACCTTC. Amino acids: CAGWGNRGDENGYTF.